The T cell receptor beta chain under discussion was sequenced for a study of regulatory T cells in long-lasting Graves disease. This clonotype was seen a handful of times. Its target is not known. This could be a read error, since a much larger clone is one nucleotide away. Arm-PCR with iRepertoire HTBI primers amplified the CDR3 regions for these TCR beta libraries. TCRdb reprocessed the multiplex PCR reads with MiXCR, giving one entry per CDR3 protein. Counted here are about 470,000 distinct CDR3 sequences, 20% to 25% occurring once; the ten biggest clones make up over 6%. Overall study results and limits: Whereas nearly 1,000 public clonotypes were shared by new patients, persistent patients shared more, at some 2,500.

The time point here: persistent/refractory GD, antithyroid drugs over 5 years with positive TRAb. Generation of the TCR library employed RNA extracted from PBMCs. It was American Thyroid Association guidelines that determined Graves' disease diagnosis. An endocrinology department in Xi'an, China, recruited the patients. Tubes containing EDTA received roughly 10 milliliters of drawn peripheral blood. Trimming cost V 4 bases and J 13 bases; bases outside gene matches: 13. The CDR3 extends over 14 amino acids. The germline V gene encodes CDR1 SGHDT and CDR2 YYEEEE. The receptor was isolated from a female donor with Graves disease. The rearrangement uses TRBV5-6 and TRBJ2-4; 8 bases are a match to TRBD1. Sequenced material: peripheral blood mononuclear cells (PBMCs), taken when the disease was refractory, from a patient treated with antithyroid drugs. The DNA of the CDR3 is TGTGCCAGCAGCCCGTGGACAGGGAGGAATGAGCAGTACTTC. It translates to CASSPWTGRNEQYF.